Listed here are 29 T cell receptor beta chains from one sample, sequenced in a study of early T cells in non-severe SARS-CoV-2 infection. TCRdb reanalysed the 5' RACE reads using MiXCR and keeps one entry per CDR3 protein. This sample has about 49,000 distinct CDR3 sequences, with around 6% found just once. Here the sequenced sample was whole blood, taken at baseline. These receptors were taken from an adult who was a healthcare worker with PCR-confirmed SARS-CoV-2 infection or an uninfected control (not recorded which).

This clonotype was seen more than once but under ten times. This chain connects TRBV6-5 to TRBJ1-4; D gene ambiguous. The length of the CDR3 is 15 residues. Deletions cut 0 bases from V and 4 bases from J, with 9 bases between. The germline gives CDR1 MNHEY, CDR2 SVGAGI. The CDR3 nucleotides read TGTGCCAGCAGTTACTCAGTGGCCTTTAATGAAAAACTGTTTTTT. It yields the protein CASSYSVAFNEKLFF.

This chain joins TRBV29-1 and TRBJ2-4; D is uncertain. CDR3 length equals 13 residues. Germline CDR1 and CDR2: SQVTM and ANQGSEA. V was cut by 4 bases and J by 0 bases, with 7 bases left in between. The CDR3 region is CSVGAVAKNIQYF. CDR3 DNA sequence: TGCAGCGTTGGGGCTGTAGCCAAAAACATTCAGTACTTC.

In this sample, this clonotype turned up a few times. J is TRBJ2-3 and V is TRBV5-6; D is possibly TRBD1 (6 bases). This CDR3 has 15 amino acids. Germline V gives CDR1 SGHDT, CDR2 YYEEEE. With 1 base removed from V and 2 bases from J, the gap between germline ends came to 11 bases. CDR3 nucleotide sequence: TGTGCCAGCAGCTTGCCAGGGGTCTACACAGATACGCAGTATTTT. It encodes CASSLPGVYTDTQYF.

This clonotype appeared many times. This chain uses TRBV5-1 with TRBJ2-3; TRBD2 aligns across 13 bases. The CDR3 totals 17 residues. The V and J ends lost 3 bases and 2 bases, in that order; junction bases with no gene match: 6. Germline-derived CDR1 and CDR2 are SGHRS and YFSETQ. This CDR3 reads CASSSGTSGTHTDTQYF. CDR3 sequence (DNA): TGCGCCAGCAGCTCCGGGACTAGCGGGACCCACACAGATACGCAGTATTTT.

This clonotype was counted many times. The chain employs TRBV20-1 and TRBJ1-2, with D tentatively TRBD1 (5 bases). CDR3 length: 14 residues. The V gene's germline CDR1 is DFQATT and CDR2 SNEGSKA (reference sequence). Trimming stripped 2 bases from V and 10 bases from J, with 20 bases between. The CDR3 DNA reads TGCAGTGCTAGATCCCTGACAGCCTTGGGAGACTACACCTTC. Protein sequence: CSARSLTALGDYTF.

The rearrangement joins TRBV7-2 to TRBJ2-1, with D maybe TRBD2 (6 bases). Trimming left V 3 bases short and J 2 bases short, with 11 bases between. The CDR3 is 15 residues long. Germline CDR1 SGHTA, CDR2 FQGNSA. The CDR3 loop is CASSLTPGAYNEQFF. CDR3 nucleotides: TGTGCCAGCAGCTTGACACCGGGAGCCTACAATGAGCAGTTCTTC.

This chain uses TRBV3-1 with TRBJ2-7; D gene ambiguous. The germline V and J ends were trimmed by 0 bases and 6 bases, with 6 bases remaining between them. CDR1 is LGHDT, CDR2 YNNKEL, per germline (reference sequence). The length of the CDR3 is 12 residues. As DNA, the CDR3 is TGTGCCAGCAGCCAAGATAGTTTCGAGCAGTACTTC. This encodes CASSQDSFEQYF.

This clonotype was found a few times. The chain recombines TRBV19 with TRBJ2-7, with TRBD2 matching over 15 bases. After removal of 4 bases from V and 5 bases from J, the junction contained 0 bases not matched to a gene. The V gene's germline CDR1 is LNHDA and CDR2 SQIVND (reference sequence). The CDR3 runs to 14 residues. The CDR3 sequence is CASSRTSGGDEQYF. In DNA, the CDR3 is TGTGCCAGTAGTAGGACTAGCGGGGGGGACGAGCAGTACTTC.

The chain couples TRBV5-1 to TRBJ1-1; possible D gene TRBD1, 5 bases. This CDR3 has 18 residues. The V and J ends lost 1 base and 0 bases respectively, with 19 bases between them. Germline CDR1 reads SGHRS; CDR2 reads YFSETQ. The CDR3 protein is CASSLISGGSSLNTEAFF. The CDR3 DNA follows: TGCGCCAGCAGCTTGATAAGCGGGGGGTCGTCCTTGAACACTGAAGCTTTCTTT.

This clonotype has only a few counts. The chain combines TRBV10-3 with TRBJ2-7, with D possibly being TRBD1 or TRBD2 (5 bases each). The CDR3 sequence is 13 residues long. Germline V lookup: CDR1 ENHRY, CDR2 SYGVKD. Trimming took off 7 bases at V and 5 bases at J, with 15 bases between the two ends. CDR3 coding DNA: TGTGCCATCACCCCTGTTCGGGACCACGAGCAGTACTTC. This encodes CAITPVRDHEQYF.

This clonotype was counted many times. The rearrangement uses TRBV6-1 and TRBJ1-2, with a possible D match to TRBD1 (5 bases). Trimming stripped 8 bases from V and 0 bases from J, with 13 bases between. The CDR3 contains 14 residues. Looked up from germline, CDR1 is MNHNS and CDR2 is SASEGT. The CDR3 DNA reads TGTGCCAGCCGAGCTACAGGATCTAACTATGGCTACACCTTC. Its protein product is CASRATGSNYGYTF.

For this clonotype: Just one base apart from a much larger clone, this may be a read error. CDR3 nucleotides: TGTGCCAACAGCTCGGACAGGGCCCTTAATGAAAAACTGTTTTTT. Its translation: CANSSDRALNEKLFF. This sequence joins TRBV7-9 and TRBJ1-4; 8 bases are a match to TRBD1. Germline assignment: CDR1 SEHNR and CDR2 FQNEAQ (reference sequence). The CDR3 covers 15 residues.

The rearrangement joins TRBV20-1 to TRBJ1-5; a possible D gene is TRBD1 (5 bases). CDR1 and CDR2 from the germline V gene are DFQATT and SNEGSKA (reference sequence). This CDR3 is built from 14 residues. V dropped 3 bases and J dropped 6 bases, with 15 bases sitting between them. The CDR3 nucleotides are TGCAGTGCTAGGAGGGTACTTGGGGGTCAGCCCCAGCATTTT. It encodes CSARRVLGGQPQHF.

The table lists this clonotype with a few counts. The chain has TRBV19 and TRBJ2-4; no firm D call. Trimming took off 1 base at V and 1 base at J, with 11 bases between the two ends. CDR1 and CDR2 (germline): LNHDA, SQIVND (reference sequence). CDR3 length: 16 amino acids. The CDR3 sequence: CASSIASTSAKNIQYF. CDR3 nucleotides: TGTGCCAGTAGTATAGCTTCGACGTCCGCCAAAAACATTCAGTACTTC. Full variable domain (missing parts from reference TRBV19 and TRBJ2-4): DGGITQSPKYLFRKEGQNVTLSCEQNLNHDAMYWYRQDPGQGLRLIYYSQIVNDFQKGDIAEGYSVSREKKESFPLTVTSAQKNPTAFYLCASSIASTSAKNIQYFGAGTRLSVL.

This clonotype was detected many times. This sequence joins TRBV3-1 and TRBJ1-1, with D uncertain. Germline CDR1 and CDR2: LGHDT and YNNKEL (reference sequence). The CDR3 extends over 14 amino acids. The V and J ends lost 0 bases and 5 bases respectively, with 10 bases between them. CDR3 loop: CASSQDPAGTEAFF. CDR3 in DNA: TGTGCCAGCAGCCAAGATCCGGCGGGTACTGAAGCTTTCTTT.

The chain has TRBV7-9 and TRBJ2-7; TRBD1 might be the D (5 bases). Looked up from germline, CDR1 is SEHNR and CDR2 is FQNEAQ (reference sequence). Trimming pared 3 bases from V and 5 bases from J, leaving 11 bases between. The CDR3 contains 13 residues. Here the CDR3 reads CASSFRQGHEQYF. In DNA form, the CDR3 reads TGTGCCAGCAGCTTTCGCCAGGGCCACGAGCAGTACTTC.

The gene calls are TRBV20-1 and TRBJ2-3; 10 bases match TRBD2. The V gene end was trimmed by 0 bases and the J gene end by 1 base; junction bases not matched to a gene: 4. The CDR3 runs to 16 residues. Germline V CDR1 and CDR2: DFQATT, SNEGSKA (reference sequence). The CDR3 bases are TGCAGTGCTAGAGATCTCCTAGCGGGGGGCACAGATACGCAGTATTTT. Translated, it gives CSARDLLAGGTDTQYF.

This clonotype was recorded many times. The genes are TRBV3-1 and TRBJ1-2; 7 bases align to TRBD1. In germline, CDR1 is LGHDT, CDR2 YNNKEL (reference sequence). The CDR3 sequence is 13 residues long. The V and J ends lost 4 bases and 8 bases, in that order; junction bases with no gene match: 7. The CDR3 protein is CASSPTRTGGYTF. CDR3 sequence (DNA): TGTGCCAGCAGCCCCACTCGGACAGGAGGCTACACCTTC.

The gene calls are TRBV6-5 and TRBJ2-7; the D gene is possibly TRBD2 (6 bases). This CDR3 is 15 amino acids long. Trimming took off 5 bases at V and 1 base at J, with 15 bases between the two ends. CDR1 and CDR2 (germline): MNHEY, SVGAGI. The CDR3 DNA reads as TGTGCCAGCAGTGAGAGGAGGGGAGGTTCCTACGAGCAGTACTTC. Protein: CASSERRGGSYEQYF.

This clonotype was seen only a few times. The chain carries TRBV9 and TRBJ2-7; D call uncertain. Per germline, CDR1 SGDLS and CDR2 YYNGEE. The ends were cut back, 3 bases at V and 0 bases at J, with 7 bases in the middle. This CDR3 is built from 13 residues. CDR3 coding DNA: TGTGCCAGCAGCGGGGCGATCTCCTACGAGCAGTACTTC. Its translation: CASSGAISYEQYF.

This clonotype was seen at least ten times. This chain connects TRBV20-1 to TRBJ2-1, with D possibly being TRBD1 or TRBD2 (5 bases each). Per the germline V gene, CDR1 is DFQATT and CDR2 is SNEGSKA (reference sequence). The V gene lost 6 bases and the J gene lost 8 bases, with 23 bases spanning the gap. This CDR3 contains 15 residues. The CDR3 DNA is TGCAGTGCCCTATCTCCAGCGGCCTCGGGGCATGAGCAGTTCTTC. This gives the protein CSALSPAASGHEQFF.

At least ten counts were recorded for this clonotype. The rearrangement uses TRBV29-1 and TRBJ2-3; 7 bases fit TRBD1. CDR3 length: 13 residues. Trimming removed 5 bases from V and 2 bases from J; junction bases left unmatched: 4. Germline loops: CDR1 SQVTM, CDR2 ANQGSEA. The chain's CDR3 is CSVRGRNTDTQYF. CDR3 DNA sequence: TGCAGCGTTAGGGGGCGTAACACAGATACGCAGTATTTT.

For the CDR3, the DNA is TGTGCCAGCAGCTTGGTCGAGGGGCGAACTGGTAACAATGAGCAGTTCTTC. Translation: CASSLVEGRTGNNEQFF. The rearrangement links TRBV7-6 to TRBJ2-1; D possibly uses TRBD1 or TRBD2 (5 bases each). Looked up from germline, CDR1 is SGHVS and CDR2 is FNYEAQ. This CDR3 contains 17 residues. The V end lost 3 bases, the J end lost 5 bases, and 20 bases lay between the germline ends.

This chain joins TRBV28 and TRBJ1-3, with D hard to call. Trimming removed 6 bases at V and 5 bases at J, with 2 bases between. CDR1 and CDR2 from the germline V gene are MDHEN and SYDVKM. This CDR3 is built from 10 residues. The CDR3 spells CASRRNTIYF. As DNA, the CDR3 is TGTGCCAGCAGAAGAAACACCATATATTTT. The full variable domain, in which reference TRBV28 and TRBJ1-3 provide the parts outside the CDR3, is DVKVTQSSRYLVKRTGEKVFLECVQDMDHENMFWYRQDPGLGLRLIYFSYDVKMKEKGDIPEGYSVSREKKERFSLILESASTNQTSMYLCASRRNTIYFGEGSWLTVV.

The gene calls are TRBV6-6 and TRBJ1-2; D might be TRBD1 (6 bases). CDR1 is MNHNY, CDR2 SVGAGI, per germline (reference sequence). V shed 2 bases and J shed 4 bases, with 11 bases lying between them. There are 14 residues in the CDR3. The CDR3 reads CASSYHAGAYGYTF. CDR3 nucleotides: TGTGCCAGCAGTTACCATGCGGGGGCCTATGGCTACACCTTC.

Note on this clonotype: Relative to the germline gene, one junction end is altered; a read error may explain this. The chain combines TRBV12-3 or TRBV12-4 with TRBJ2-3, with TRBD1 matching 7 bases. This CDR3 is 14 amino acids long. The CDR3 DNA follows: TGTGCCAGCAGTCCCGGACAGGCCCCAGATATGCAGTATTTT. It yields the protein CASSPGQAPDMQYF.

This clonotype showed up many times. The rearrangement uses TRBV14 and TRBJ2-1, with TRBD1 as a possible D gene (5 bases). The CDR3 sequence is 17 residues long. The V and J ends lost 0 bases and 5 bases respectively, with 17 bases between them. Germline V gene sequence: CDR1 SGHDN, CDR2 FVKESK. The CDR3 protein is CASSQESGRVQHNEQFF. CDR3 in DNA: TGTGCCAGCAGCCAAGAATCCGGCAGGGTACAACACAATGAGCAGTTCTTC.

This clonotype appeared many times. The chain is built from TRBV6-1 and TRBJ2-4; D is perhaps TRBD1 or TRBD2 (5 bases each). The V gene's germline CDR1 is MNHNS and CDR2 SASEGT. CDR3 length: 18 amino acids. V was pared by 7 bases and J by 0 bases, with 22 bases between. The CDR3 DNA sequence: TGTGCCAGCACTCTGAACCCTCAGGGACCTCTAGCCAAAAACATTCAGTACTTC. This sequence encodes CASTLNPQGPLAKNIQYF.

This clonotype was detected many times. This chain joins TRBV10-3 and TRBJ1-2; 7 bases are shared with TRBD1. The length of the CDR3 is 12 residues. Losses at the gene ends were 7 bases for V and 7 bases for J; bases not matched to a gene: 6. Per the germline V gene, CDR1 is ENHRY and CDR2 is SYGVKD. CDR3 coding DNA: TGTGCCATCAACACACAGGGGACTGGCTACACCTTC. This encodes CAINTQGTGYTF.